The source of this T cell receptor beta chain is a study of cytomegalovirus exposure and HLA in healthy donors. For the study at large: Unique TCRs from HLA-typed donors, around 79 million of them, were held in an early data release. Genotyping showed 70% to 90% of a few hundred donors falling in the Caucasian-associated ancestry cluster. Study-wide points: Reportedly, a later analysis found an Asian-associated ancestry cluster had fewer N-insertions than the approximately 700-donor mean. A few chains tied to CMV proved CMV antigen-specific in vitro.

The CDR3 loop spans 15 amino acids. Germline V gives CDR1 LGHNA, CDR2 YSLEER. Trimming cost V 0 bases and J 7 bases, with 15 bases left between them. PCR used 60 Vbeta primers and 13 Jbeta primers. Profiled with immunoSEQ multiplex PCR; TCRdb holds only in-frame clones, not every one. The sample includes roughly 180,000 clones, roughly 88% of them seen just once. A remark on this clone: Its antigen is unknown.

The sequencing input was PBMCs. The receptor was derived from a boy aged 2 to 10 in good health and CMV-seronegative. The chain is built from TRBV4-3 and TRBJ1-2, with TRBD1 as a possible D gene (6 bases). CDR3 sequence: CASSQEGARIAGYTF. CDR3 DNA sequence: TGCGCCAGCAGCCAAGAGGGGGCGCGAATCGCTGGCTACACCTTC.